This TCR beta chain was sequenced for a study of T-cell reconstitution after alpha-beta-depleted transplantation in children. The CDR3 spans 14 residues. The V end lost 3 bases, the J end lost 4 bases, and 11 bases lay between the germline ends. The germline V gene has CDR1 KGHDR and CDR2 SFDVKD. The TCRbeta library incorporated unique molecular identifiers. TCRdb re-called the PCR reads through MiXCR, storing one row per CDR3 protein. The repertoire holds about 400,000 distinct CDR3 sequences, roughly 22% seen once, with less than 4.5% in the top ten. The source of this sequence is a human donor who donated a stem cell graft to a child with acute myeloid leukemia. This specimen consisted of PBMCs from the stem cell graft donor, obtained from the stem cell graft. The gene calls are TRBV24-1 and TRBJ1-2; D may be TRBD1 (5 bases). CDR3 region: CATSDRGRSYGYTF. The DNA of the CDR3 is TGTGCCACCAGTGATAGGGGACGGAGCTATGGCTACACCTTC.